This TCR beta chain emerged from a study of cytomegalovirus exposure and HLA in healthy donors. CDR1 is SGHRS and CDR2 is YFSETQ in the germline V gene. Unmatched junction bases numbered 14, after V lost 3 bases and J lost 3 bases. The CDR3 is 18 residues long. This clone was counted between two and nine times. PCR amplification relied on 60 Vbeta primers (plus 13 Jbeta primers). Produced via immunoSEQ multiplex PCR; TCRdb's table is partial and in-frame only. The sample shows about 95,000 clones, about 73% of them seen only once. The source material was PBMCs. The sequence was collected from a woman aged 45-60 years in good health and CMV-seropositive. V and J are TRBV5-1 and TRBJ2-3; 9 bases match TRBD1. CDR3 coding DNA: TGCGCCAGCAGCTCAGGGTTACTCACAGGGGGCGGGACAGATACGCAGTATTTT. Its translation: CASSSGLLTGGGTDTQYF.